A selection of T cell receptor beta chains follows, all from one sample in a study of memory CD4+ T cells and cytomegalovirus serostatus. The assay was immunoSEQ multiplex PCR, and TCRdb's table has in-frame clones only and misses some. Of tens of thousands of clones listed, 70% to 80% are singletons. Sequencing used memory CD4+ T cells from blood. These receptor sequences come from an adult in good health and CMV-seropositive. Both conserved end residues are part of each CDR3. The D gene is left open where the match is weak. Size tells how often a clone was seen (once, few, many) or the class of an expanded clone, and some rows leave it out.

clone_size	d_call	v_call	j_call	cdr3_aa	cdr3_nt
-	-	TRBV5-1	TRBJ2-4	CASSLLERRDIQYF	TGCGCCAGCAGCTTGTTGGAGCGACGAGACATTCAGTACTTC
few	-	TRBV6-5	TRBJ2-7	CASSYKNAGNEQYF	TGTGCCAGCAGTTACAAGAATGCAGGGAACGAGCAGTACTTC
-	-	TRBV5-4	TRBJ2-3	CASSLRTDSTDTQYF	TGTGCCAGCAGCTTGCGGACAGATAGCACAGATACGCAGTATTTT
-	TRBD1	TRBV5-4	TRBJ1-2	CASRAQGGSNYGYTF	TGTGCCAGCAGGGCTCAGGGGGGATCTAACTATGGCTACACCTTC
few	-	TRBV7-2	TRBJ1-1	CASSLTPNMNTEAFF	TGTGCCAGCAGCTTAACGCCCAATATGAACACTGAAGCTTTCTTT
-	TRBD1	TRBV29-1	TRBJ1-1	CSVDRQGLSEAFF	TGCAGCGTCGACCGACAGGGGTTGAGTGAAGCTTTCTTT
-	-	TRBV19	TRBJ1-2	CASSRPGVDGYTF	TGTGCCAGTAGTAGGCCGGGGGTGGATGGCTACACCTTC
-	TRBD1	TRBV19	TRBJ1-4	CASGQGRGNEKLFF	TGTGCCAGTGGACAGGGGAGGGGTAATGAAAAACTGTTTTTT
-	-	TRBV6-5	TRBJ1-2	CASNPFSAPKGGYTF	TGTGCCAGCAATCCCTTCTCGGCCCCCAAGGGCGGCTACACCTTC
-	-	TRBV7-2	TRBJ2-5	CASSLEVNVETQYF	TGTGCCAGCAGCTTAGAAGTAAACGTAGAGACCCAGTACTTC
-	TRBD1	TRBV27	TRBJ1-6	CANSRFSDRLFLYSNSPLHF	TGTGCCAATTCCCGATTCTCGGACAGGTTATTTCTCTATAGTAATTCACCCCTCCACTTT
-	TRBD1	TRBV19	TRBJ2-6	CASSNLGQGINSGANVLTF	TGTGCCAGTAGTAACCTCGGACAGGGCATTAACTCTGGGGCCAACGTCCTGACTTTC
-	-	TRBV5-6	TRBJ2-1	CASRGPYNEQFF	TGTGCCAGCAGGGGCCCCTACAATGAGCAGTTCTTC
-	-	TRBV5-6	TRBJ1-4	CASSLAPGSGEKLFF	TGTGCCAGCAGCTTGGCACCAGGGAGTGGTGAAAAACTGTTTTTT
-	-	TRBV19	TRBJ1-1	CASSSMLWVTEAFF	TGTGCCAGTAGCTCCATGCTCTGGGTCACTGAAGCTTTCTTT
-	-	TRBV11-2	TRBJ2-1	CASSLEGANEQFF	TGTGCCAGCAGCTTGGAGGGTGCCAATGAGCAGTTCTTC
-	TRBD2	TRBV10-1	TRBJ2-1	CASSEGLAASNEQFF	TGCGCCAGCAGTGAGGGGCTAGCGGCCTCCAATGAGCAGTTCTTC
-	TRBD1	TRBV6-6	TRBJ1-1	CASSPRDRGAGTEAFF	TGTGCCAGCAGCCCCCGGGACAGGGGCGCCGGGACTGAAGCTTTCTTT
once	TRBD1	TRBV6-1	TRBJ1-1	CASSIRQGTEAFF	TGTGCCAGCAGCATTCGACAGGGAACTGAAGCTTTCTTT
-	-	TRBV10-2	TRBJ2-7	CASSESGGYEQYF	TGCGCCAGCAGTGAGTCTGGGGGCTACGAGCAGTACTTC
-	-	TRBV29-1	TRBJ1-4	CSVTGTGGEKLFF	TGCAGCGTGACCGGGACCGGGGGCGAAAAACTGTTTTTT
-	-	TRBV10-1	TRBJ2-7	CASKDEQYF	TGCGCCAGCAAAGACGAGCAGTACTTC
-	-	TRBV10-2	TRBJ2-2	CASSEARTGELFF	TGCGCCAGCAGTGAGGCCCGGACCGGGGAGCTGTTTTTT